A single sample is the source of the 15 T cell receptor beta chains below, sequenced in a study of blood T cell repertoires in COVID-19. Repertoires were generated with immunoSEQ multiplex PCR, while TCRdb's copy carries only in-frame clones and drops some. Of about 160,000 clones listed, more than 65% are singletons. Specimen: peripheral blood. All receptors derive from a woman aged 55 to 70 with COVID-19, enrolled during active disease.

This clone was picked up one time. This rearrangement joins TRBV7-9 to TRBJ2-1; TRBD2 matches 10 bases. Germline loops: CDR1 SEHNR, CDR2 FQNEAQ (reference sequence). The CDR3 runs 16 residues. The trim removed 5 bases at V and 0 bases at J, leaving 4 bases unmatched. Here the CDR3 reads CASSPRTSGSYNEQFF. Written as DNA, the CDR3 is TGTGCCAGCAGCCCTCGGACTAGCGGCTCCTACAATGAGCAGTTCTTC.

The chain employs TRBV5-4 and TRBJ2-7; D is uncertain. Germline CDR1 and CDR2: SGHNT and YYREEE (reference sequence). Trimming took off 0 bases at V and 5 bases at J, with 9 bases between the two ends. The CDR3 runs to 13 residues. The CDR3 nucleotides are TGTGCCAGCAGCTTGGACTCGAGCCACGAGCAGTACTTC. Translation gives CASSLDSSHEQYF.

This chain links TRBV7-9 with TRBJ2-5; 7 bases fit TRBD1. This CDR3 is 16 amino acids long. Germline CDR1 reads SEHNR; CDR2 reads FQNEAQ (reference sequence). V lost 2 bases to trimming and J lost 5 bases; unmatched junction nucleotides: 11. The CDR3 DNA follows: TGTGCCAGCAGCTTATTAACACAGGGGTTCGGGGAGACCCAGTACTTC. This codes for CASSLLTQGFGETQYF.

This chain connects TRBV27 to TRBJ2-7, with 8 bases fitting TRBD2. The CDR3 runs 16 residues. CDR1 is MNHEY, CDR2 SMNVEV, per germline (reference sequence). V shed 5 bases and J 2 bases; nucleotides not matched to a gene: 11. CDR3 amino acids: CASSPIPAGAAYEQYF. CDR3 DNA: TGTGCCAGCAGTCCGATCCCAGCGGGAGCGGCCTACGAGCAGTACTTC.

The chain links TRBV6-6 to TRBJ2-7; D remains unclear. The CDR3 loop spans 13 amino acids. In germline, CDR1 is MNHNY, CDR2 SVGAGI (reference sequence). V dropped 6 bases and J dropped 2 bases, with 11 bases sitting between them. The CDR3 sequence is CASSQTPTYEQYF. Written as DNA, the CDR3 is TGTGCCAGCAGCCAGACTCCCACCTACGAGCAGTACTTC.

The chain is built from TRBV7-9 and TRBJ1-1; 7 positions agree with TRBD1. CDR1 and CDR2 from the germline V gene are SEHNR and FQNEAQ (reference sequence). Trimming removed 7 bases from V and 2 bases from J; junction bases left unmatched: 7. This CDR3 has 14 amino acids. The DNA for the CDR3 is TGTGCCAGCACCCTTGACAGGGCTAACACTGAAGCTTTCTTT. This sequence encodes CASTLDRANTEAFF.

The chain has TRBV6-2 or TRBV6-3 and TRBJ2-1; tentative D call: TRBD2 (6 bases). The CDR3 is 14 residues long. The V and J ends lost 4 bases and 6 bases respectively, with 13 bases between them. The germline V gene has CDR1 MNHEY and CDR2 SVGEGT. This CDR3 reads CASSSLTSSNEQFF. The CDR3 bases are TGTGCCAGCAGTTCTCTGACTAGTTCCAATGAGCAGTTCTTC.

V gene TRBV4-3 combines with J gene TRBJ2-2; TRBD1 matches 8 bases. The J segment lost 1 base and the V segment lost 5 bases, leaving 3 bases of the junction unmatched. Germline lookup yields CDR1 LGHNA and CDR2 YSLEER. This CDR3 is built from 15 residues. CDR3 nucleotides: TGCGCCAGCAGCGGACAGGGTCGGAACACCGGGGAGCTGTTTTTT. This codes for CASSGQGRNTGELFF.

J is TRBJ2-2 and V is TRBV7-9; D gene unclear. Deletions cut 6 bases from V and 5 bases from J, with 10 bases between. Germline values: CDR1 SEHNR, CDR2 FQNEAQ (reference sequence). This CDR3 is 13 amino acids long. In nucleotides, the CDR3 is TGTGCCAGCAGTCCTCTGGCAACCGGGGAGCTGTTTTTT. Translating it yields CASSPLATGELFF.

This clone was seen a handful of times. The chain is built from TRBV20-1 and TRBJ2-3; 10 nucleotides line up with TRBD2. There are 15 residues in the CDR3. V trimming: 3 bases; J trimming: 2 bases; junction bases outside the gene matches: 5. Germline CDR1 and CDR2: DFQATT and SNEGSKA (reference sequence). The CDR3 protein is CSASLAGGYTDTQYF. CDR3 sequence (DNA): TGCAGTGCTAGTTTAGCGGGGGGTTACACAGATACGCAGTATTTT.

This chain connects TRBV29-1 to TRBJ2-6, with unresolved D. Germline V gene sequence: CDR1 SQVTM, CDR2 ANQGSEA. The CDR3 covers 16 residues. V lost 4 bases and J 0 bases, leaving 13 bases between the germline ends. CDR3 in amino acids: CSVVTHRHSGANVLTF. The CDR3 region has the DNA TGCAGCGTTGTAACACACCGACACTCTGGGGCCAACGTCCTGACTTTC.

The sample holds one count of this clone. V is TRBV5-1 and J is TRBJ1-4, with D maybe TRBD1 (5 bases). The length of the CDR3 is 16 residues. V was pared by 1 base and J by 0 bases, with 10 bases between. Germline V gene sequence: CDR1 SGHRS, CDR2 YFSETQ. The CDR3 coding sequence is TGCGCCAGCAGCTTGAATGGGGCAGCAACTAATGAAAAACTGTTTTTT. This sequence encodes CASSLNGAATNEKLFF.

The V call is TRBV2, the J call TRBJ2-1; 10 positions match TRBD2. This CDR3 spans 15 amino acids. The trim removed 6 bases at V and 6 bases at J, leaving 8 bases unmatched. Germline V gives CDR1 SNHLY, CDR2 FYNNEI. Written as DNA, the CDR3 is TGTGCCAGCAGCGACAGGGGACTAGCGAGCAATGAGCAGTTCTTC. It is translated as CASSDRGLASNEQFF.

This clone was seen only a few times. The rearrangement joins TRBV3-1 (or the pseudogene TRBV3-2) to TRBJ2-7; TRBD1 matches at 8 bases. The CDR3 is 14 residues long. Losses at the gene ends were 1 base for V and 6 bases for J; bases not matched to a gene: 5. Germline V gene lookup returns CDR1 LGHDT and CDR2 YNNKEL (reference sequence). CDR3 in amino acids: CASSQGDRTLEQYF. The CDR3 nucleotides read TGTGCCAGCAGCCAAGGGGACAGGACCCTCGAGCAGTACTTC.

This clone was counted a few times. V is TRBV5-4 and J is TRBJ2-1, with 10 bases fitting TRBD2. Germline lookup yields CDR1 SGHNT and CDR2 YYREEE (reference sequence). The V gene end was trimmed by 0 bases and the J gene end by 5 bases; junction bases not matched to a gene: 5. This CDR3 contains 16 residues. CDR3 coding DNA: TGTGCCAGCAGCTTGGCCAAAGCGGGAGGGAACAATGAGCAGTTCTTC. Its translation is CASSLAKAGGNNEQFF.